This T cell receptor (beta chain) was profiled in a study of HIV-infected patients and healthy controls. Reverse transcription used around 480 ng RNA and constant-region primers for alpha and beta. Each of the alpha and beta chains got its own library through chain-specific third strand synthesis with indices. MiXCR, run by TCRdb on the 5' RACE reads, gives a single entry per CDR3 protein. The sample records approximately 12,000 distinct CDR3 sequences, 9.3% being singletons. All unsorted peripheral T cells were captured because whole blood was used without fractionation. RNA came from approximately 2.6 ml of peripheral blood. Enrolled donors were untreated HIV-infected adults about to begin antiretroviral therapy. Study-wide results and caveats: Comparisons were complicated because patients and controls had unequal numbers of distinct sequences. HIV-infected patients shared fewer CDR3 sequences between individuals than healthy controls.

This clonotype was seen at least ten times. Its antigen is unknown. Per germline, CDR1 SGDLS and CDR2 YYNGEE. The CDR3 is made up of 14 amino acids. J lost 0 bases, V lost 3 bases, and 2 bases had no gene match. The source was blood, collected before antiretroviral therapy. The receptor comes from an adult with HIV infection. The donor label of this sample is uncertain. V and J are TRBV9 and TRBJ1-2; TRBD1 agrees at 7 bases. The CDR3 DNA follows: TGTGCCAGCAGCGCGACAGGGCCTAACTATGGCTACACCTTC. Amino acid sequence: CASSATGPNYGYTF.